These 15 T cell receptor beta chains came from one sample sequenced in a study of blood T cell repertoires in COVID-19. The assay was immunoSEQ multiplex PCR, and TCRdb's table has in-frame clones only and misses some. The sample carries a few hundred thousand clones, approximately 89% recorded once. Sequences were obtained from PBMCs or T cells enriched from blood (not recorded which). Every receptor here comes from a woman aged 40 to 55 who had recovered from COVID-19.

This chain joins TRBV4-3 and TRBJ2-3; TRBD2 matches 9 bases. Germline loops: CDR1 LGHNA, CDR2 YSLEER. The CDR3 loop spans 17 amino acids. V lost 0 bases, J lost 2 bases, and 6 bases stayed unmatched. CDR3 loop: CASSQDRSGGPTDTQYF. DNA for the CDR3: TGCGCCAGCAGCCAAGATAGGAGCGGGGGGCCCACAGATACGCAGTATTTT.

The chain employs TRBV30 and TRBJ2-7; 8 positions agree with TRBD1. Per the germline V gene, CDR1 is GTSNPN and CDR2 is SVGIG (reference sequence). There are 17 residues in the CDR3. Losses at the gene ends were 4 bases for V and 3 bases for J; bases not matched to a gene: 17. This CDR3 reads CAWIGTVSGQGIYEQYF. The DNA for the CDR3 is TGTGCCTGGATAGGGACGGTGTCAGGACAGGGCATCTACGAGCAGTACTTC.

V and J are TRBV27 and TRBJ2-3; 9 positions match TRBD2. Germline V gene data show CDR1 as MNHEY and CDR2 as SMNVEV (reference sequence). The CDR3 is 16 residues long. V gave up 5 bases and J gave up 1 base; unmatched junction bases: 7. The CDR3 bases are TGTGCCAGCAGTACAGTAGCGGGGGCCCGCACAGATACGCAGTATTTT. As protein: CASSTVAGARTDTQYF.

The gene calls are TRBV9 and TRBJ1-6, with D unresolved. Trimming cost V 3 bases and J 9 bases, with 10 bases left between them. CDR3 length equals 13 residues. The germline V gene has CDR1 SGDLS and CDR2 YYNGEE. As DNA, the CDR3 is TGTGCCAGCAGCGGGGGTCGGGGTTCACCCCTCCACTTT. As protein: CASSGGRGSPLHF.

The rearrangement links TRBV29-1 to TRBJ2-7; 9 bases are shared with TRBD2. The CDR3 runs to 12 residues. CDR1 is SQVTM, CDR2 ANQGSEA, per germline. Germline trimming cut 4 bases from V and 6 bases from J; bases unmatched to any gene: 4. The CDR3, as DNA: TGCAGCGTTGGGGGACTAGCTGTCGAGCAGTACTTC. It yields the protein CSVGGLAVEQYF.

This chain joins TRBV6-2 or TRBV6-3 and TRBJ2-3; D may be TRBD2 (6 bases). V gave up 7 bases and J gave up 2 bases, with 16 bases separating them. Germline values: CDR1 MNHEY, CDR2 SVGEGT. The CDR3 covers 15 residues. CDR3: CASTPYGEDTDTQYF. The CDR3 nucleotides read TGTGCCAGCACCCCCTACGGGGAGGACACAGATACGCAGTATTTT.

J is TRBJ2-1 and V is TRBV15; TRBD2 agrees at 9 bases. Trimming took 3 bases from V and 9 from J; bases not matched to a gene: 6. The CDR3 runs to 14 residues. Germline V lookup: CDR1 LNHNV, CDR2 YYDKDF (reference sequence). CDR3 amino acids: CATSSILSGGEQFF. CDR3 bases: TGTGCCACCAGCAGTATCCTTAGCGGGGGTGAGCAGTTCTTC. The entire variable domain, with the rest obtained from reference TRBV15 and TRBJ2-1, is as follows: DAMVIQNPRYQVTQFGKPVTLSCSQTLNHNVMYWYQQKSSQAPKLLFHYYDKDFNNEADTPDNFQSRRPNTSFCFLDIRSPGLGDTAMYLCATSSILSGGEQFFGPGTRLTVL.

The V and J genes are TRBV19 and TRBJ2-5; 10 bases are shared with TRBD2. In germline, CDR1 is LNHDA, CDR2 SQIVND (reference sequence). The CDR3 consists of 16 residues. Trimming cost V 5 bases and J 2 bases; bases outside gene matches: 8. The DNA for the CDR3 is TGTGCCAGTAGTGATCCCGGGACTAGCGATCAAGAGACCCAGTACTTC. Its protein product is CASSDPGTSDQETQYF.

This sequence joins TRBV7-2 and TRBJ2-7; D possibly corresponds to TRBD2 (6 bases). Germline V gene lookup returns CDR1 SGHTA and CDR2 FQGNSA. The V gene lost 0 bases and the J gene lost 7 bases, with 13 bases spanning the gap. The CDR3 is 14 amino acids. The CDR3 coding sequence is TGTGCCAGCAGCTTAGCGCAATGGGCGGGGGAGCAGTACTTC. Protein sequence: CASSLAQWAGEQYF. Together with reference TRBV7-2 and TRBJ2-7, the CDR3 gives the full variable domain: GAGVSQSPSNKVTEKGKDVELRCDPISGHTALYWYRQSLGQGLEFLIYFQGNSAPDKSGLPSDRFSAERTGGSVSTLTIQRTQQEDSAVYLCASSLAQWAGEQYFGPGTRLTVT.

This clone was seen more than once but under ten times. Within the sample, other DNA sequences also encode this same CDR3. The V and J genes are TRBV18 and TRBJ1-3, with TRBD1 matching over 9 bases. The V segment lost 3 bases and the J segment 2 bases; nucleotides outside the gene matches: 2. The length of the CDR3 is 15 residues. CDR1 is KGHSH and CDR2 is LQKENI in the germline V gene. In nucleotides, the CDR3 is TGTGCCAGCTCACCCGGGACAGGGCCTGGAAACACCATATATTTT. Translating gives CASSPGTGPGNTIYF.

CDR3: CASRRGAGEGYTF. For the CDR3, the DNA is TGTGCCAGCAGACGTGGGGCAGGGGAGGGCTACACCTTC. The chain joins TRBV28 to TRBJ1-2, with a possible D match to TRBD1 (6 bases). This CDR3 is built from 13 residues. The V gene lost 6 bases and the J gene lost 8 bases, with 16 bases spanning the gap. Germline lookup yields CDR1 MDHEN and CDR2 SYDVKM.

This sequence joins TRBV12-3 or TRBV12-4 and TRBJ2-5, with D maybe TRBD2 (5 bases). The CDR3 covers 12 residues. Trimming left V 6 bases short and J 5 bases short, with 10 bases between. The CDR3 nucleotides read TGTGCCAGCAGCCCCAGAGGGGAGACCCAGTACTTC. Its translation is CASSPRGETQYF.

The chain combines TRBV28 with TRBJ1-2; a possible D gene is TRBD1 (5 bases). Germline-derived CDR1 and CDR2 are MDHEN and SYDVKM. The CDR3 extends over 14 amino acids. V lost 7 bases and J 4 bases, leaving 16 bases between the germline ends. DNA of the CDR3: TGTGCCAGCACTTTGTGGGGGGAGGTCTATGGCTACACCTTC. Protein: CASTLWGEVYGYTF.

Notes on this clone: At one boundary the junction diverges from the germline segment, which might be a read error. This rearrangement joins TRBV29-1 to TRBJ1-2; D call uncertain. Per the germline V gene, CDR1 is SQVTM and CDR2 is ANQGSEA. The CDR3 consists of 11 residues. CDR3 sequence: CSVEDAAGYYF. CDR3 nucleotides: TGCAGCGTTGAAGATGCCGCGGGTTATTACTTC.

This sequence joins TRBV28 and TRBJ1-2; the D gene is possibly TRBD1 (6 bases). Germline V gene data show CDR1 as MDHEN and CDR2 as SYDVKM. V lost 6 bases to trimming and J lost 4 bases, with 18 bases between them. The CDR3 is 15 residues long. CDR3 coding DNA: TGTGCCAGCAGCCCCCGCGGGGGGCGAGTCTATGGCTACACCTTC. Residues: CASSPRGGRVYGYTF.